Listed here are 22 T cell receptor beta chains from one sample, sequenced in a study of T cell repertoires in cytomegalovirus infection. For these receptors, no antigen is known. TCRdb reprocessed the reads with MiXCR, giving one entry per CDR3 protein. Of 680,000 or so distinct CDR3 sequences in the sample, around 32% are singletons; the top ten hold roughly 18%. Sample: cultured PBMCs, taken from culture after CMV antigen stimulation. These receptors originate from a human donor in good health (CMV status not recorded). Some clones in this sample may be carry-over from other donors' samples.

The chain joins TRBV9 to TRBJ2-7; unclear D gene. Trimming took off 3 bases at V and 0 bases at J, with 10 bases between the two ends. The CDR3 runs to 14 residues. CDR1 is SGDLS and CDR2 is YYNGEE in the germline V gene. CDR3 bases: TGTGCCAGCAGCGAAAACAGTAACTCCTACGAGCAGTACTTC. As protein: CASSENSNSYEQYF.

This clonotype turned up a few times. The chain employs TRBV2 and TRBJ2-3; 8 bases align to TRBD1. The CDR3 runs to 14 residues. The germline V gene has CDR1 SNHLY and CDR2 FYNNEI. The V gene end was trimmed by 6 bases and the J gene end by 1 base; junction bases not matched to a gene: 3. The chain's CDR3 is CASRNRGGTDTQYF. CDR3 DNA sequence: TGTGCCAGCAGGAACAGGGGGGGCACAGATACGCAGTATTTT. The variable domain in full, with the rest retrieved from reference TRBV2 and TRBJ2-3, is EPEVTQTPSHQVTQMGQEVILRCVPISNHLYFYWYRQILGQKVEFLVSFYNNEISEKSEIFDDQFSVERPDGSNFTLKIRSTKLEDSAMYFCASRNRGGTDTQYFGPGTRLTVL.

The chain recombines TRBV10-2 with TRBJ1-5, with D tentatively TRBD1 (5 bases). Per the germline V gene, CDR1 is WSHSY and CDR2 is SAAADI. The V gene lost 0 bases and the J gene lost 7 bases, with 16 bases spanning the gap. The CDR3 covers 16 residues. The CDR3 region has the DNA TGCGCCAGCAGTGAGTCGACTCGGGGGTCAGGACAGCCCCAGCATTTT. Amino acids: CASSESTRGSGQPQHF.

In its sample, this clonotype was seen many times. This chain links TRBV7-9 with TRBJ1-1; the D gene is possibly TRBD1 (6 bases). The CDR3 covers 11 residues. Per germline, CDR1 SEHNR and CDR2 FQNEAQ (reference sequence). V was cut by 11 bases and J by 3 bases, with 10 bases left in between. The CDR3 region has the DNA TGTGCCGTCAACAGGGACACTGAAGCTTTCTTT. Encoded protein: CAVNRDTEAFF.

The CDR3 sequence: CASSPDASHKLFF. Written as DNA, the CDR3 is TGTGCCAGCAGTCCCGACGCGAGCCACAAACTGTTTTTT. V and J are TRBV6-6 and TRBJ1-4, with D unclear. The CDR3 contains 13 residues. Trimming left V 5 bases short and J 11 bases short, with 15 bases between. CDR1 MNHNY and CDR2 SVGAGI come from the germline V gene (reference sequence).

The rearrangement links TRBV6-2 or TRBV6-3 to TRBJ2-1; TRBD2 matches 12 bases. This CDR3 has 17 amino acids. Germline V gives CDR1 MNHEY, CDR2 SVGEGT. V gave up 0 bases and J gave up 7 bases; unmatched junction bases: 7. For the CDR3, the DNA is TGTGCCAGCAGTTACTCACCGCTAGCGGGAGGGTTGAATGAGCAGTTCTTC. This gives the protein CASSYSPLAGGLNEQFF.

The rearrangement links TRBV5-5 to TRBJ2-1, with a tentative D call TRBD2 (6 bases). Trimming removed 2 bases at V and 0 bases at J, with 12 bases between. CDR3 size: 16 residues. From germline, CDR1 is SGHKS and CDR2 YYEKEE (reference sequence). The CDR3 DNA reads as TGTGCCAGCAGCTTTTATGGGGGGAGCTCCTACAATGAGCAGTTCTTC. This translates into CASSFYGGSSYNEQFF.

V is TRBV7-9 and J is TRBJ2-3; D not resolved. CDR1 and CDR2 from the germline V gene are SEHNR and FQNEAQ (reference sequence). Trimming removed 2 bases at V and 3 bases at J, with 12 bases between. The CDR3 is 15 amino acids. The CDR3 region has the DNA TGTGCCAGCAGCTTACTTTTGGGGATGACAGATACGCAGTATTTT. As protein: CASSLLLGMTDTQYF.

This clonotype has more than one count but fewer than ten. This sequence joins TRBV28 and TRBJ2-1, with TRBD1 matching over 7 bases. Per the germline V gene, CDR1 is MDHEN and CDR2 is SYDVKM. J gave up 1 base and V 4 bases, and 4 bases lay outside the gene matches. This CDR3 has 15 amino acids. CDR3 protein: CASSWGTASYNEQFF. The CDR3 DNA reads as TGTGCCAGCAGTTGGGGGACAGCTTCCTACAATGAGCAGTTCTTC.

This rearrangement joins TRBV5-1 to TRBJ1-1, with unresolved D. Trimming shortened V by 4 bases and J by 7 bases, and 14 bases separated the two germline ends. Germline CDR1 is SGHRS and CDR2 is YFSETQ. This CDR3 comprises 13 residues. CDR3 region: CASSPTRGSEAFF. DNA of the CDR3: TGCGCCAGCAGCCCTACGCGCGGAAGTGAAGCTTTCTTT.

The rearrangement links TRBV7-2 to TRBJ2-3; no firm D call. The CDR3 has 13 residues. Germline V gene sequence: CDR1 SGHTA, CDR2 FQGNSA. With 5 bases removed from V and 2 bases from J, the gap between germline ends came to 8 bases. The CDR3 coding sequence is TGTGCCAGCAGCCAACCGCCCACAGATACGCAGTATTTT. Translated: CASSQPPTDTQYF.

The chain couples TRBV4-3 to TRBJ2-1; D is unresolved. Germline CDR1 LGHNA, CDR2 YSLEER. The CDR3 has 13 amino acids. The V and J ends lost 2 bases and 9 bases respectively, with 11 bases between them. The CDR3 sequence: CASSQPSTGEQFF. DNA for the CDR3: TGCGCCAGCAGCCAACCATCCACTGGTGAGCAGTTCTTC.

The V gene is TRBV18, the J gene TRBJ2-1; D gene uncertain. This CDR3 contains 15 residues. The ends were cut back, 6 bases at V and 0 bases at J, with 12 bases in the middle. Germline loops: CDR1 KGHSH, CDR2 LQKENI. CDR3 region: CASSDSSRSYNEQFF. CDR3 nucleotides: TGTGCCAGCTCCGATAGCAGCCGCTCCTACAATGAGCAGTTCTTC.

This clonotype was observed many times. This CDR3 reads CASSTRLGSPTYNEQFF. As DNA, the CDR3 is TGTGCCAGCAGCACCCGATTGGGTAGTCCCACCTACAATGAGCAGTTCTTC. J is TRBJ2-1 and V is TRBV7-9; no definite D call. CDR3 length: 17 amino acids. Between the trimmed V and J ends, which lost 5 bases and 2 bases, there was a span of 19 bases. Germline CDR1 and CDR2: SEHNR and FQNEAQ (reference sequence).

This clonotype was found once. This chain uses TRBV15 with TRBJ2-7, with 7 bases aligning to TRBD2. V lost 0 bases to trimming and J lost 3 bases; unmatched junction nucleotides: 5. From germline, CDR1 is LNHNV and CDR2 YYDKDF (reference sequence). The CDR3 totals 15 residues. The CDR3 is CATSREGGRGYEQYF. Here the CDR3 DNA reads TGTGCCACCAGCAGAGAGGGCGGGAGAGGCTACGAGCAGTACTTC.

The chain combines TRBV25-1 with TRBJ2-3; TRBD1 matches at 8 bases. This CDR3 is 15 amino acids long. The V and J ends lost 6 bases and 6 bases, in that order; junction bases with no gene match: 11. Germline values: CDR1 MGHDK, CDR2 SYGVNS. DNA of the CDR3: TGTGCCAGCAGAAAGATCAGGGGGCGGTTTGATACGCAGTATTTT. This codes for CASRKIRGRFDTQYF.

This clonotype was detected a few times. The chain is built from TRBV27 and TRBJ2-1, with TRBD2 identical over 7 bases. The length of the CDR3 is 16 residues. V lost 7 bases and J lost 7; bases outside the gene matches: 16. Germline CDR1 reads MNHEY; CDR2 reads SMNVEV (reference sequence). The CDR3 loop is CASTPSGGIPENEQFF. The CDR3 region has the DNA TGTGCCAGCACCCCTTCCGGGGGGATCCCGGAGAATGAGCAGTTCTTC.

V gene TRBV6-1 combines with J gene TRBJ1-2, with D possibly TRBD1 on 5 matching bases. The V gene's germline CDR1 is MNHNS and CDR2 SASEGT. CDR3 size: 16 residues. The germline V and J ends were trimmed by 7 bases and 7 bases, with 25 bases remaining between them. CDR3: CASNLGGTAGSGGYTF. The CDR3, as DNA: TGTGCCAGCAACCTAGGCGGGACGGCAGGGAGTGGTGGCTACACCTTC.

This clonotype was counted many times. The chain is built from TRBV7-2 and TRBJ1-1, with a possible D match to TRBD1 (5 bases). V was cut by 0 bases and J by 4 bases, with 12 bases left in between. The CDR3 consists of 15 residues. Germline assignment: CDR1 SGHTA and CDR2 FQGNSA. This CDR3 reads CASSLASRALTEAFF. The CDR3 DNA is TGTGCCAGCAGCTTAGCAAGCAGGGCTCTCACTGAAGCTTTCTTT.

In this sample, this clonotype turned up many times. The chain combines TRBV7-2 with TRBJ1-4; TRBD1 is a possible D gene (5 bases). The V end lost 3 bases, the J end lost 5 bases, and 13 bases lay between the germline ends. Germline CDR1 reads SGHTA; CDR2 reads FQGNSA. This CDR3 has 15 residues. The CDR3 DNA is TGTGCCAGCAGCTTGGATACGGGGCCCAATGAAAAACTGTTTTTT. Its translation: CASSLDTGPNEKLFF.

This chain connects TRBV2 to TRBJ1-2; no clear D gene. From germline, CDR1 is SNHLY and CDR2 FYNNEI. The length of the CDR3 is 14 residues. Between the trimmed V and J ends, which lost 7 bases and 7 bases, there was a span of 19 bases. CDR3 DNA: TGTGCCAGCACCCTTGATTCTTCTCCTGCTGGCTACACCTTC. Protein product: CASTLDSSPAGYTF.

V is TRBV18 and J is TRBJ2-7; D is ambiguous. Germline V gives CDR1 KGHSH, CDR2 LQKENI. The germline V and J ends were trimmed by 4 bases and 7 bases, with 20 bases remaining between them. The CDR3 has 15 amino acids. The CDR3 spells CASSQISGPEREQYF. The CDR3 DNA reads as TGTGCCAGCTCACAGATATCTGGGCCAGAAAGGGAGCAGTACTTC.